This is a list of T cell receptor beta chains from one sample in a study of Ad26.COV2.S vaccination and SARS-CoV-2 variants. The assay was immunoSEQ multiplex PCR, and TCRdb's table has in-frame clones only and misses some. Among some 460,000 clones, around 89% were seen once, and the ten largest hold about 1.7%. The sequencing here drew on peripheral blood, taken in a trial of Ad26.COV2.S vaccine versus placebo. All receptors come from a person between 18 and 65 years old who received the Ad26.COV2.S COVID-19 vaccine or a placebo. Each CDR3 is given with its conserved first and last residue. The order of the fields is D gene, V gene, clone size, J gene, CDR3 protein, CDR3 DNA. D genes are given only for firm matches. Where a row states a size, it is once, few, many or the class of an expanded clone; other rows omit it.

TRBD2	TRBV3-1/TRBV3-2	.	TRBJ2-1	CASRNSGRAARNEQFF	TGTGCCAGCAGAAATAGCGGGAGGGCCGCTCGCAATGAGCAGTTCTTC
.	TRBV30	once	TRBJ1-2	CAWSVNYGYTF	TGTGCCTGGAGTGTAAACTATGGCTACACCTTC
.	TRBV5-4	.	TRBJ1-1	CASSSPGEGPEAFF	TGTGCCAGCAGTTCCCCCGGTGAGGGGCCCGAAGCTTTCTTT
.	TRBV6-6	.	TRBJ1-1	CASTNFPQSEAFF	TGTGCCAGCACCAATTTCCCACAGAGTGAAGCTTTCTTT
.	TRBV4-2	.	TRBJ2-1	CASSRGTSSYNEQFF	TGTGCCAGCAGCCGCGGGACAAGCTCCTACAATGAGCAGTTCTTC
.	TRBV11-2	.	TRBJ1-1	CATQKGVGTEAFF	TGTGCCACCCAAAAGGGGGTCGGGACTGAAGCTTTCTTT
TRBD1	TRBV19	.	TRBJ1-6	CASTDRGYGGVYSPLHF	TGTGCCAGTACGGACAGGGGGTACGGAGGAGTTTATTCACCCCTCCACTTT
.	TRBV9	few	TRBJ2-2	CASSFKPGELFF	TGTGCCAGCAGCTTCAAGCCGGGGGAGCTGTTTTTT
.	TRBV6-5	.	TRBJ2-2	CASSYSPQTYTGELFF	TGTGCCAGCAGTTACTCGCCTCAGACGTACACCGGGGAGCTGTTTTTT
.	TRBV7-9	.	TRBJ1-2	CASSSSLGASYTF	TGTGCCAGCAGCTCCAGCCTAGGAGCATCCTACACCTTC
.	TRBV6-5	.	TRBJ1-3	CASSNGGNTIYF	TGTGCCAGTTCGAATGGTGGAAACACCATATATTTT
.	TRBV5-4	.	TRBJ1-3	CASSLFGFAGNTIYF	TGTGCCAGCAGCTTGTTCGGGTTCGCTGGAAACACCATATATTTT
.	TRBV6-5	.	TRBJ1-1	CASSSGGASTEAFF	TGTGCCAGCAGTTCGGGAGGAGCCAGCACTGAAGCTTTCTTT
.	TRBV20-1	.	TRBJ2-3	CSAKTHTQYF	TGCAGTGCTAAAACTCATACGCAGTATTTT
TRBD2	TRBV27	.	TRBJ2-7	CASGLAGAASYEQYF	TGTGCCAGCGGATTAGCGGGAGCGGCGTCCTACGAGCAGTACTTC
TRBD1	TRBV9	.	TRBJ2-2	CASSANPTGISYTGELFF	TGTGCCAGCAGCGCGAATCCGACAGGGATTAGTTACACCGGGGAGCTGTTTTTT
TRBD1	TRBV30	.	TRBJ1-6	CAWSVRGQGNSPLHF	TGTGCCTGGAGTGTAAGGGGACAGGGGAATTCACCCCTCCACTTT
.	TRBV2	.	TRBJ2-7	CASRGTGLDEQYF	TGTGCCAGCAGAGGCACAGGGTTGGACGAGCAGTACTTC
.	TRBV7-3	once	TRBJ1-4	CASSLGFIEKLFF	TGTGCCAGCAGTTTAGGGTTTATTGAAAAACTGTTTTTT
TRBD2	TRBV11-2	.	TRBJ2-1	CATHDPASGGTSYNEQFF	TGTGCCACCCACGATCCCGCTAGCGGGGGAACCTCCTACAATGAGCAGTTCTTC
TRBD1	TRBV4-3	.	TRBJ1-4	CASSQNRGRGEKLFF	TGCGCCAGCAGCCAAAACAGGGGGCGAGGTGAAAAACTGTTTTTT
.	TRBV28	.	TRBJ2-7	CASSLSPWLTPSPYF	TGTGCCAGCAGTCTCTCTCCATGGCTAACACCAAGCCCGTACTTC
.	TRBV28	.	TRBJ1-5	CASSFPGTYYKGNQPQHF	TGTGCCAGCAGTTTCCCCGGGACGTATTATAAGGGCAATCAGCCCCAGCATTTT
.	TRBV28	once	TRBJ2-6	CASNPGGVGANVLTF	TGTGCCAGCAATCCTGGCGGGGTTGGGGCCAACGTCCTGACTTTC
.	TRBV14	once	TRBJ1-1	CASSQVLGLTEAFF	TGTGCCAGCAGCCAAGTCTTAGGGCTCACTGAAGCTTTCTTT
TRBD1	TRBV6-2/TRBV6-3	once	TRBJ1-2	CASSSTTDRVYTF	TGTGCCAGCAGCTCCACAACAGACAGGGTCTACACCTTC
TRBD1	TRBV6-2/TRBV6-3	.	TRBJ1-2	CASSGGTVGRSYTF	TGTGCCAGCAGTGGGGGGACAGTTGGAAGGAGCTACACCTTC
TRBD1	TRBV6-2/TRBV6-3	once	TRBJ1-2	CASSKDRDYGYTF	TGTGCCAGCAGCAAGGACAGGGATTATGGCTACACCTTC
.	TRBV28	.	TRBJ1-5	CASSLGNNQPQHF	TGTGCCAGCAGTTTGGGAAATAATCAGCCCCAGCATTTT
.	TRBV5-1	once	TRBJ1-1	CASSPATVLGNTEAFF	TGCGCCAGCAGCCCGGCCACAGTGTTGGGCAACACTGAAGCTTTCTTT
TRBD1	TRBV19	.	TRBJ1-5	CASSIEGQGTPQHF	TGTGCCAGTAGTATCGAGGGACAGGGTACGCCCCAGCATTTT
TRBD1	TRBV14	.	TRBJ2-5	CASSPGQGWAETQYF	TGTGCCAGCAGCCCAGGACAGGGTTGGGCAGAGACCCAGTACTTC
.	TRBV19	.	TRBJ1-2	CASSRGSYGYTF	TGTGCCAGTAGCCGGGGGAGCTATGGCTACACCTTC
.	TRBV9	once	TRBJ1-1	CASSVGGAMNTEAFF	TGTGCCAGCAGCGTAGGGGGAGCTATGAACACTGAAGCTTTCTTT
TRBD2	TRBV10-3	.	TRBJ2-1	CAISDGLGYNEQFF	TGTGCCATCAGTGACGGACTAGGCTACAATGAGCAGTTCTTC
.	TRBV27	.	TRBJ2-7	CASSLSWVSEQYF	TGTGCCAGCAGTTTGTCTTGGGTTTCCGAGCAGTACTTC
.	TRBV5-6	once	TRBJ2-5	CASSFWTPQETQYF	TGTGCCAGCAGCTTTTGGACGCCTCAAGAGACCCAGTACTTC
TRBD2	TRBV4-1	.	TRBJ2-1	CASSQERGGLAGLYNEQFF	TGCGCCAGCAGCCAAGAGAGGGGGGGACTAGCGGGACTCTACAATGAGCAGTTCTTC
.	TRBV4-2	.	TRBJ2-7	CASSQAIHDPYEQYF	TGTGCCAGCAGCCAGGCAATACACGATCCCTACGAGCAGTACTTC
TRBD2	TRBV29-1	.	TRBJ2-5	CSVAGTKETQYF	TGCAGCGTTGCTGGGACTAAAGAGACCCAGTACTTC
TRBD2	TRBV7-9	.	TRBJ2-2	CASSQAGGWTGELFF	TGTGCCAGCAGTCAAGCGGGAGGATGGACCGGGGAGCTGTTTTTT
.	TRBV7-8	.	TRBJ2-4	CASSRSLGGNIQYF	TGTGCCAGCAGCCGATCCCTAGGGGGAAACATTCAGTACTTC
.	TRBV19	.	TRBJ2-5	CASRSIGFQGPETQYF	TGTGCCAGTAGAAGTATTGGGTTCCAGGGGCCGGAGACCCAGTACTTC
TRBD1	TRBV6-5	.	TRBJ1-1	CASRPRGQGTEAFF	TGTGCCAGCAGACCCAGGGGGCAAGGAACTGAAGCTTTCTTT
TRBD1	TRBV29-1	few	TRBJ1-2	CSVVFGDSLYGYTF	TGCAGCGTTGTATTTGGGGACAGCCTCTATGGCTACACCTTC
TRBD2	TRBV5-1	.	TRBJ2-1	CASSLRVAGGTNEQFF	TGCGCCAGCAGCTTGAGGGTAGCGGGAGGTACCAATGAGCAGTTCTTC
TRBD1	TRBV6-2/TRBV6-3	.	TRBJ1-5	CASSYPSRTGVQPQHF	TGTGCCAGCAGTTACCCCTCTAGGACAGGGGTACAGCCCCAGCATTTT
.	TRBV10-3	.	TRBJ1-5	CAISFSRDLNQPQHF	TGTGCCATCAGCTTCAGCCGGGACCTCAATCAGCCCCAGCATTTT
.	TRBV15	.	TRBJ2-5	CATSTALGSQYF	TGTGCCACCAGCACTGCATTGGGGTCCCAGTACTTC
.	TRBV30	.	TRBJ2-7	CAWSRRSYEQYF	TGTGCCTGGAGTCGGAGGTCCTACGAGCAGTACTTC
TRBD1	TRBV7-6	.	TRBJ2-7	CASSAGQGSYEQYF	TGTGCCAGCAGCGCAGGACAGGGGTCCTACGAGCAGTACTTC
TRBD1	TRBV4-3	.	TRBJ2-7	CASSQGTGSTYEQYF	TGCGCCAGCAGCCAAGGGACAGGTTCAACCTACGAGCAGTACTTC
TRBD1	TRBV2	.	TRBJ2-7	CASSQDHRGPYEQYF	TGTGCCAGCAGTCAAGACCACAGGGGTCCCTACGAGCAGTACTTC
.	TRBV2	.	TRBJ1-2	CASSAKQGYYGYTF	TGTGCCAGCAGCGCAAAACAGGGATACTATGGCTACACCTTC
.	TRBV3-1/TRBV3-2	.	TRBJ2-2	CASSQGLLGELFF	TGTGCCAGCAGCCAAGGCCTCCTCGGGGAGCTGTTTTTT